One and the same sample provided the 2 T cell receptor beta chains below, sequenced in a study of blood T cell repertoires in COVID-19. Sequencing was performed with immunoSEQ multiplex PCR; in TCRdb, only in-frame clones are kept and a portion is missing. The profile shows about 190,000 clones, about 81% of them singletons. Sequences were obtained from PBMCs or T cells enriched from blood (not recorded which). The receptors shown here come from a woman in her 30s who had recovered from COVID-19.

This clone was seen only a few times. The chain recombines TRBV7-9 with TRBJ1-4, with D possibly being TRBD1 (5 bases). The CDR3 is 14 residues long. CDR1 SEHNR and CDR2 FQNEAQ come from the germline V gene (reference sequence). The V and J ends lost 5 bases and 6 bases respectively, with 13 bases between them. The CDR3 DNA sequence: TGTGCCAGCAGCCCGCTCGGACAAGATGAAAAACTGTTTTTT. It yields the protein CASSPLGQDEKLFF.

This clone has just one count. The genes are TRBV24-1 and TRBJ1-1; TRBD1 is a possible D gene (5 bases). V lost 6 bases and J lost 1, with 11 bases in between. CDR1 and CDR2 (germline): KGHDR, SFDVKD. The CDR3 sequence is 14 residues long. CDR3 protein: CATSLGGENTEAFF. The CDR3 nucleotides read TGTGCCACCAGTCTGGGGGGGGAGAACACTGAAGCTTTCTTT.